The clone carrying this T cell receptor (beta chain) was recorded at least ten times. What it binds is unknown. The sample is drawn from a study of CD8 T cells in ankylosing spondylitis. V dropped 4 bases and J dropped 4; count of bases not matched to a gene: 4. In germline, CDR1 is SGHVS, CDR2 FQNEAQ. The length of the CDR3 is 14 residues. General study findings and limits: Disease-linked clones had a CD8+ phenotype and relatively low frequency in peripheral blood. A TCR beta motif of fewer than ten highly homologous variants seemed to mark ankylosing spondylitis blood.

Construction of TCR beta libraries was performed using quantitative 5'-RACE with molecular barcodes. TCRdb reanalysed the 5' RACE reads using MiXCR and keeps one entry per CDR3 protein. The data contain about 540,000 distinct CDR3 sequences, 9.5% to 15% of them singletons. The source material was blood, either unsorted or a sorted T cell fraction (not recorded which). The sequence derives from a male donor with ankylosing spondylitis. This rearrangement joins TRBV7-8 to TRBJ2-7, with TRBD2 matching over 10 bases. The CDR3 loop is CASSYQTSGYEQYV. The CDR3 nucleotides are TGTGCCAGCAGCTACCAGACTAGCGGGTACGAGCAGTACGTC.